This T cell receptor (beta chain) was identified in a study of OX40 agonist ivuxolimab in advanced cancers. Here immunoSEQ multiplex PCR was the method, and the copy in TCRdb shows in-frame clones only, minus some. The profile covers tens of thousands of clones, with around 86% appearing a single time and roughly 50% taken by the ten largest. The CDR3 totals 16 residues. Germline values: CDR1 LGHNA, CDR2 YSLEER. V lost 0 bases and J 3 bases, leaving 14 bases between the germline ends. The clonotype was recovered from an adult with an advanced solid tumor such as melanoma, head and neck, liver or kidney cancer. The V and J genes are TRBV4-3 and TRBJ1-1, with no clear D. The source was CD4+ or CD8+ T cells sorted from blood, collected in a trial of the OX40 agonist ivuxolimab. The CDR3 reads CASSQDWGLTDTEAFF. DNA for the CDR3: TGCGCCAGCAGCCAAGATTGGGGTCTCACCGACACTGAAGCTTTCTTT.